This T cell receptor beta chain was obtained from a study of blood T cell repertoires in COVID-19. Overall study context: Acute-phase and convalescent COVID-19 samples originated in the United States, Italy and Spain. T cells, B-cell-depleted T cells, or PBMCs supplied cDNA or gDNA.

As originally analysed: Reference gene primers were amplified, and this amplification served to estimate nucleated cell counts. Assay used: immunoSEQ multiplex PCR; TCRdb lists only in-frame clones, some missing. V and J calls and clone size are those listed in that table; D and trimming were worked out from the DNA. The sample yields roughly 230,000 clones, approximately 88% seen once. The length of the CDR3 is 14 residues. V lost 8 bases and J 2 bases, leaving 17 bases between the germline ends. Germline V gives CDR1 SQVTM, CDR2 ANQGSEA. The receptor's source is a man aged 35-49 years with acute or convalescent COVID-19. Sequences were obtained from peripheral blood. V and J are TRBV29-1 and TRBJ2-3; D is possibly TRBD1 (5 bases). CDR3 coding DNA: TGCAGCATTAGGATCGGACAATCCACAGATACGCAGTATTTT. Translated, it gives CSIRIGQSTDTQYF.